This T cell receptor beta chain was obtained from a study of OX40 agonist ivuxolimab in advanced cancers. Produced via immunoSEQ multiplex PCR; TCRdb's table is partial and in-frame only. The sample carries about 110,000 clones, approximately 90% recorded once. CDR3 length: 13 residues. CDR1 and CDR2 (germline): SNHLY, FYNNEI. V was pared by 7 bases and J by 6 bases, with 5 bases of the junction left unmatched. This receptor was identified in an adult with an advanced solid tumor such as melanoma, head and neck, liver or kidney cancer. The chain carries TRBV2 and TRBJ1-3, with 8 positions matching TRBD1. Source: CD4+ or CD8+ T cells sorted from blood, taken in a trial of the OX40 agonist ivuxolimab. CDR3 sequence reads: CASKGQGANTIYF. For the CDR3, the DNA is TGTGCCAGCAAAGGACAGGGCGCAAACACCATATATTTT. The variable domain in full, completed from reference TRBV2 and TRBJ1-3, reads EPEVTQTPSHQVTQMGQEVILRCVPISNHLYFYWYRQILGQKVEFLVSFYNNEISEKSEIFDDQFSVERPDGSNFTLKIRSTKLEDSAMYFCASKGQGANTIYFGEGSWLTVV.